A few counts support the clone carrying this T cell receptor beta chain. What it recognizes is unknown. This sample was taken from a study of beta chain features in type 1 diabetes. About the research overall: Cell yields, gender and age were similar in healthy donors and patients.

The germline CDR1 and CDR2 sequences are KGHSH and LQKENI. V was pared by 1 base and J by 8 bases, with 11 bases between. CDR3 length: 13 residues. Study-wide results and caveats: Insertion counts at VDJ junctions were lower in type 1 diabetes patients, who also showed more deletions there. Type 1 diabetes patients had moderately but significantly shorter TCRB CDR3s in all four CD4+ subsets.

As every portion of the isolated RNA was reverse transcribed, the sequencing read expressed TCRB transcripts. Millions of reads were obtained on average from naive, central memory and regulatory T cell samples. The assay was immunoSEQ multiplex PCR, and TCRdb's table has in-frame clones only and misses some. This table holds more than 300,000 clones, 6.5% to 10% found once. What was sequenced was central memory CD4+ T cells from blood. This receptor was identified in a woman younger than 35 in good health. This rearrangement joins TRBV18 to TRBJ1-1; D unresolved. The CDR3 DNA sequence: TGTGCCAGCTCACCACAGCCAACAGAGGAAGCTTTCTTT. Its protein product is CASSPQPTEEAFF.